What follows are 10 T cell receptor beta chains derived from one specimen sequenced in a study of T cells in Graves' hyperthyroidism and ophthalmopathy. RNA transcripts gave rise to amplified TCR beta CDR3 regions. TCR CDR3 underwent first-round RT-PCR with the HTBI primer set. MiXCR, applied by TCRdb to the multiplex PCR reads, yields one record per CDR3 protein. Of around 500,000 distinct CDR3 sequences listed, 14% were seen once; the top ten hold about 15%. The sample taken for sequencing was blood. All receptors derive from a woman aged 40 to 49 with Graves' hyperthyroidism.

In this sample, this clonotype turned up many times. The CDR3 DNA is TGTGCCAGCAGCCCAAGGACACCGAACACCGGGGAGCTGTTTTTT. Protein: CASSPRTPNTGELFF. The chain couples TRBV2 to TRBJ2-2; a weak D match, TRBD1 (5 bases). The CDR3 is made up of 15 amino acids. Per germline, CDR1 SNHLY and CDR2 FYNNEI. Trimming cost V 6 bases and J 0 bases, with 11 bases left between them. The variable domain in full, completed from reference TRBV2 and TRBJ2-2, reads EPEVTQTPSHQVTQMGQEVILRCVPISNHLYFYWYRQILGQKVEFLVSFYNNEISEKSEIFDDQFSVERPDGSNFTLKIRSTKLEDSAMYFCASSPRTPNTGELFFGEGSRLTVL.

The chain links TRBV28 to TRBJ1-6, with 8 bases identical to TRBD1. Trimming at V came to 6 bases and at J to 5 bases, leaving 6 bases not matched to a gene. Germline-derived CDR1 and CDR2 are MDHEN and SYDVKM. CDR3 length: 15 amino acids. In DNA, the CDR3 is TGTGCCAGCAGCTCGGGACAGGAGCATAATTCACCCCTCCACTTT. Protein: CASSSGQEHNSPLHF.

This chain uses TRBV14 with TRBJ2-2; D is possibly TRBD1 or TRBD2 (6 bases each). V lost 1 base, J lost 2 bases, and 17 bases lay in between. This CDR3 region has 18 residues. Germline lookup yields CDR1 SGHDN and CDR2 FVKESK. CDR3 nucleotide sequence: TGTGCCAGCAGCCAAGCATGGGGGCTAGCGAGAAACACCGGGGAGCTGTTTTTT. Translating it yields CASSQAWGLARNTGELFF.

This clonotype was seen only once. The chain employs TRBV9 and TRBJ1-1, with TRBD1 matching over 11 bases. V dropped 4 bases and J dropped 5; count of bases not matched to a gene: 7. The CDR3 totals 15 residues. Germline lookup yields CDR1 SGDLS and CDR2 YYNGEE. In DNA, the CDR3 is TGTGCCAGCAGCCCACAGGACAGGGGGCGAACTGAAGCTTTCTTT. Its protein is CASSPQDRGRTEAFF.

This clonotype came up many times. This chain connects TRBV27 to TRBJ1-3; D is perhaps TRBD1 (6 bases). V was clipped by 8 bases and J by 6 bases, with 20 bases between them. Germline assignment: CDR1 MNHEY and CDR2 SMNVEV (reference sequence). The CDR3 covers 15 residues. CDR3 sequence: CASSPFRGQENTIYF. CDR3 nucleotides: TGTGCCAGCTCACCTTTCCGGGGGCAAGAAAACACCATATATTTT.

This clonotype was seen at least ten times. V gene TRBV3-1 combines with J gene TRBJ2-7; no reliable D call. Germline lookup yields CDR1 LGHDT and CDR2 YNNKEL (reference sequence). The germline V and J ends were trimmed by 1 base and 5 bases, with 9 bases remaining between them. CDR3 length: 13 residues. CDR3 bases: TGTGCCAGCAGCCAAGTGCGCTGGGACGAGCAGTACTTC. Residues: CASSQVRWDEQYF.

The chain carries TRBV9 and TRBJ2-1; 7 nucleotides agree with TRBD2. V shed 3 bases, J shed 8 bases, and the junction held 20 bases outside the gene matches. Germline CDR1 is SGDLS and CDR2 is YYNGEE. The CDR3 covers 18 residues. CDR3 DNA: TGTGCCAGCAGCGGAGTACCAGGGTTAACGGGAGGCATGGATGAGCAGTTCTTC. It is translated as CASSGVPGLTGGMDEQFF.

This clonotype was picked up a small number of times. The chain uses TRBV5-6 and TRBJ2-7, with 9 bases aligning to TRBD1. Germline loops: CDR1 SGHDT, CDR2 YYEEEE. The CDR3 runs to 15 residues. The V gene end was trimmed by 4 bases and the J gene end by 2 bases; junction bases not matched to a gene: 7. CDR3 sequence reads: CASSAAGQGTYEQYF. In DNA, the CDR3 is TGTGCCAGCAGCGCCGCGGGACAGGGAACCTACGAGCAGTACTTC.

This clonotype was seen only a few times. A read error may produce the germline difference seen at one junction end. V and J are TRBV28 and TRBJ2-5; 8 bases are shared with TRBD2. CDR3 size: 14 residues. Germline V gives CDR1 MDHEN, CDR2 SYDVKM. The CDR3 nucleotides are TGTGCCAGCATAACGGGAGGGCCCTCAGAGGCCCAGTACTTC. Translation: CASITGGPSEAQYF.

Points on this clonotype: This may be a read error: a much more frequent sequence differs by one nucleotide. The J gene is TRBJ2-7, the V gene TRBV19; TRBD1 matches 9 bases. Germline trimming cut 6 bases from V and 5 bases from J; bases unmatched to any gene: 8. CDR1 is LNHDA and CDR2 is SQIVND in the germline V gene (reference sequence). This CDR3 is built from 14 residues. Here the CDR3 DNA reads TGTGCCAGTAGCGAGGACAGGGGAACCAACGAGCAGTACTTC. It translates to CASSEDRGTNEQYF. Complete variable domain (other parts from reference TRBV19 and TRBJ2-7): DGGITQSPKYLFRKEGQNVTLSCEQNLNHDAMYWYRQDPGQGLRLIYYSQIVNDFQKGDIAEGYSVSREKKESFPLTVTSAQKNPTAFYLCASSEDRGTNEQYFGPGTRLTVT.